These 30 T cell receptor beta chains were sequenced from one sample in a study of cytomegalovirus exposure and HLA in healthy donors (dated by TCRdb to the late 2010s). The library relied on the immunoSEQ multiplex PCR assay. For the multiplex PCR, a mixture combining 60 forward primers for TCR Vbeta segments and 13 reverse primers for TCR Jbeta segments was used. Entries here come from immuneACCESS through TCRdb and include only in-frame sequences with V and J called. Some clones fail to appear in such tables; in the studies checked, an unresolved V gene covers under half of the shortfall, and the cause of the remainder is unknown. The sample records about 220,000 clones, approximately 88% of which are singletons. The top ten clonotypes cover 0.71% of the sample. The sequenced sample consisted of PBMCs. The receptors here all came from a boy aged 2 to 9 in good health and CMV-seronegative.

The chain links TRBV7-9 to TRBJ2-3; D perhaps matches TRBD2 (6 bases). This CDR3 is built from 15 residues. The V gene lost 5 bases and the J gene lost 5 bases, with 17 bases spanning the gap. The germline V gene has CDR1 SEHNR and CDR2 FQNEAQ (reference sequence). As DNA, the CDR3 is TGTGCCAGCAGCCCCCGCACTAGCCTCGGAGATACGCAGTATTTT. Its translation: CASSPRTSLGDTQYF.

Here the CDR3 DNA reads TGTGCCAGCAGCCCCCTTGGGGGCGCCTATGGCTACACCTTC. This translates into CASSPLGGAYGYTF. The genes are TRBV6-5 and TRBJ1-2, with TRBD1 as a possible D gene (6 bases). This CDR3 contains 14 residues. V shed 6 bases and J shed 4 bases, with 15 bases lying between them. Per the germline V gene, CDR1 is MNHEY and CDR2 is SVGAGI.

This clone appeared a few times. V gene TRBV11-2 combines with J gene TRBJ1-2, with D tentatively TRBD1 (6 bases). Between the trimmed V and J ends, which lost 2 bases and 0 bases, there was a span of 19 bases. Germline V gene sequence: CDR1 SGHAT, CDR2 FQNNGV. This CDR3 comprises 18 residues. The CDR3 DNA sequence: TGTGCCAGCAGCTTATTACGGGGGGGCAGGACTACTAACTATGGCTACACCTTC. Its protein is CASSLLRGGRTTNYGYTF.

This clone was counted between two and nine times. V and J are TRBV6-5 and TRBJ1-2, with D unclear. The V gene lost 5 bases and the J gene lost 4 bases, with 11 bases spanning the gap. Germline CDR1 reads MNHEY; CDR2 reads SVGAGI. The CDR3 covers 13 residues. This CDR3 reads CASSRGLIYGYTF. The DNA of the CDR3 is TGTGCCAGCAGTCGTGGACTGATCTATGGCTACACCTTC.

The chain employs TRBV30 and TRBJ2-5, with no clear D. The V gene's germline CDR1 is GTSNPN and CDR2 SVGIG (reference sequence). The V end was cut by 0 bases, the J end by 6 bases, with 11 bases between. The CDR3 runs to 13 residues. DNA of the CDR3: TGTGCCTGGAGTGTACAAGCAGGAAAGACCCAGTACTTC. Translated: CAWSVQAGKTQYF.

The chain links TRBV4-1 to TRBJ2-2; tentative D call: TRBD1 (5 bases). Germline-derived CDR1 and CDR2 are MGHRA and YSYEKL. The CDR3 loop spans 14 amino acids. The V end lost 1 base, the J end lost 4 bases, and 7 bases lay between the germline ends. CDR3 coding DNA: TGCGCCAGCAGCCAAGCCCAGGGCACCGGGGAGCTGTTTTTT. It specifies CASSQAQGTGELFF.

As DNA, the CDR3 is TGTGCCAGCAGTTTAGGGGGGATAGCCAAAAACATTCAGTACTTC. Its protein is CASSLGGIAKNIQYF. The chain links TRBV27 to TRBJ2-4; a weak D match, TRBD2 (6 bases). The CDR3 has 15 residues. V lost 2 bases, J lost 0 bases, and 8 bases lay in between. The germline gives CDR1 MNHEY, CDR2 SMNVEV (reference sequence).

As regards this clone: The germline gene is not matched at one end of the junction; a read error may be the cause. This sequence joins TRBV7-7 and TRBJ2-5, with 15 bases matching TRBD2. Germline V gives CDR1 SSHAT, CDR2 FNYEAQ (reference sequence). The CDR3 sequence is 17 residues long. CDR3 coding DNA: TGTGCTAGCAGCTTCGGACTAGCGGGAGGGACAGGGGAGACCCAGTACTTC. Amino acid sequence: CASSFGLAGGTGETQYF.

The V and J genes are TRBV4-2 and TRBJ2-3; TRBD2 matches at 10 bases. The germline CDR1 and CDR2 sequences are LGHNA and YNFKEQ. The CDR3 loop spans 17 amino acids. Unmatched junction bases numbered 15, after V lost 4 bases and J lost 8 bases. The CDR3 is CASSPSILTSGVGTQYF. CDR3 coding DNA: TGTGCCAGCAGCCCCTCTATCCTTACTAGCGGGGTAGGTACGCAGTATTTT.

The CDR3 reads CASSQDSYSPLHF. The CDR3 DNA follows: TGTGCCAGCAGCCAGGACAGTTATTCACCCCTCCACTTT. The rearrangement links TRBV7-3 to TRBJ1-6, with a weak D call TRBD1 (6 bases). Germline lookup yields CDR1 SGHTA and CDR2 FQGTGA. This CDR3 is built from 13 residues. V was clipped by 5 bases and J by 8 bases, with 10 bases between them. The full variable domain, with the rest looked up from reference TRBV7-3 and TRBJ1-6, is GAGVSQTPSNKVTEKGKYVELRCDPISGHTALYWYRQSLGQGPEFLIYFQGTGAADDSGLPNDRFFAVRPEGSVSTLKIQRTERGDSAVYLCASSQDSYSPLHFGNGTRLTVT.

The V and J genes are TRBV2 and TRBJ2-3; a possible D gene is TRBD2 (6 bases). The CDR3 has 13 residues. The germline V and J ends were trimmed by 5 bases and 6 bases, with 12 bases remaining between them. Germline lookup yields CDR1 SNHLY and CDR2 FYNNEI. The CDR3 DNA sequence: TGTGCCAGCAGTTTGGGAGGCCGGGATACGCAGTATTTT. This codes for CASSLGGRDTQYF.

Here the CDR3 DNA reads TGTGCCAGCAGTGAAGTAGCGGGCCGCACAGATACGCAGTATTTT. Protein: CASSEVAGRTDTQYF. This chain connects TRBV6-1 to TRBJ2-3, with TRBD2 identical over 7 bases. The CDR3 runs 15 residues. From germline, CDR1 is MNHNS and CDR2 SASEGT. J gave up 1 base and V 1 base, and 2 bases lay outside the gene matches.

The chain recombines TRBV5-1 with TRBJ2-7; D might be TRBD2 (5 bases). Between the trimmed V and J ends, which lost 3 bases and 3 bases, there was a span of 16 bases. CDR1 SGHRS and CDR2 YFSETQ come from the germline V gene. CDR3 length: 15 amino acids. This chain's CDR3 is CASSSRISDLYEQYF. DNA for the CDR3: TGCGCCAGCAGCTCTAGGATTAGCGATCTCTACGAGCAGTACTTC.

About this clone: The junction and the germline gene differ at one end; a read error may be behind it. The rearrangement joins TRBV7-7 to TRBJ2-7; 8 bases are shared with TRBD1. CDR3 size: 15 residues. CDR1 and CDR2 from the germline V gene are SSHAT and FNYEAQ (reference sequence). The CDR3 coding sequence is TGTGCTAGCAGCTTTGGGACAGGAGAATCCTACGAGCAGTACTTC. Encoded protein: CASSFGTGESYEQYF.

This clone was seen only a few times. The chain uses TRBV4-1 and TRBJ1-4; D perhaps matches TRBD1 (6 bases). V was trimmed by 4 bases and J by 7 bases, leaving 13 bases between them. The CDR3 loop spans 14 amino acids. Germline V CDR1 and CDR2: MGHRA, YSYEKL. The chain's CDR3 is CASSLVGGFEKLFF. In nucleotides, the CDR3 is TGCGCCAGCAGCCTCGTTGGGGGCTTTGAAAAACTGTTTTTT.

This chain uses TRBV27 with TRBJ1-4; no clear D gene. The CDR3 has 16 amino acids. Trimming took 5 bases from V and 7 from J, leaving 20 bases between them. Germline-derived CDR1 and CDR2 are MNHEY and SMNVEV (reference sequence). In nucleotides, the CDR3 is TGTGCCAGCAGTCCCCTCGTAGGACCGGGAGGTGAAAAACTGTTTTTT. The encoded protein is CASSPLVGPGGEKLFF. The full variable domain, in which reference TRBV27 and TRBJ1-4 provide the parts outside the CDR3, is EAQVTQNPRYLITVTGKKLTVTCSQNMNHEYMSWYRQDPGLGLRQIYYSMNVEVTDKGDVPEGYKVSRKEKRNFPLILESPSPNQTSLYFCASSPLVGPGGEKLFFGSGTQLSVL.

The chain joins TRBV5-1 to TRBJ2-5, with D perhaps matching TRBD2 (7 bases). The germline V gene has CDR1 SGHRS and CDR2 YFSETQ. This CDR3 has 15 residues. V lost 4 bases and J lost 1, with 14 bases in between. The CDR3 DNA reads as TGCGCCAGCAGCGGGGGGGGGCAGTCCCAAGAGACCCAGTACTTC. This translates into CASSGGGQSQETQYF. Looking up the rest from reference TRBV5-1 and TRBJ2-5 gives the full variable domain: KAGVTQTPRYLIKTRGQQVTLSCSPISGHRSVSWYQQTPGQGLQFLFEYFSETQRNKGNFPGRFSGRQFSNSRSEMNVSTLELGDSALYLCASSGGGQSQETQYFGPGTRLLVL.

The chain is built from TRBV2 and TRBJ1-6; weak D call: TRBD1 (6 bases). From germline, CDR1 is SNHLY and CDR2 FYNNEI. This CDR3 has 16 amino acids. V dropped 0 bases and J dropped 7 bases, with 13 bases sitting between them. The CDR3 reads CASSEALQGSNSPLHF. In DNA form, the CDR3 reads TGTGCCAGCAGTGAAGCGCTTCAGGGGTCCAATTCACCCCTCCACTTT.

The gene calls are TRBV5-1 and TRBJ2-5, with 11 nucleotides matching TRBD2. The V segment lost 2 bases and the J segment 4 bases; nucleotides outside the gene matches: 7. The CDR3 length is 16 residues. The germline V gene has CDR1 SGHRS and CDR2 YFSETQ. CDR3 DNA sequence: TGCGCCAGCAGCTTAAACGGACTAGCGGGTCGAGAGACCCAGTACTTC. It encodes CASSLNGLAGRETQYF.

The chain joins TRBV13 to TRBJ2-7; perhaps TRBD1 as D (6 bases). Germline V gene data show CDR1 as PRHDT and CDR2 as FYEKMQ (reference sequence). CDR3 length: 14 amino acids. Between the trimmed V and J ends, which lost 6 bases and 3 bases, there was a span of 15 bases. CDR3: CASSPDRDNYEQYF. In DNA form, the CDR3 reads TGTGCCAGCAGTCCGGACAGAGATAACTACGAGCAGTACTTC. Full variable domain (rest looked up from reference TRBV13 and TRBJ2-7): AAGVIQSPRHLIKEKRETATLKCYPIPRHDTVYWYQQGPGQDPQFLISFYEKMQSDKGSIPDRFSAQQFSDYHSELNMSSLELGDSALYFCASSPDRDNYEQYFGPGTRLTVT.

The chain links TRBV6-5 to TRBJ1-2; a possible D gene is TRBD1 (5 bases). CDR1 is MNHEY, CDR2 SVGAGI, per germline. V was shortened by 6 bases and J by 8 bases, with 13 bases between the two germline ends. This CDR3 comprises 12 residues. CDR3 DNA sequence: TGTGCCAGCAGGAGTACAGGTTACGGCTACACCTTC. Translating it yields CASRSTGYGYTF.

The rearrangement joins TRBV9 to TRBJ2-3, with 7 bases matching TRBD1. Germline V gene lookup returns CDR1 SGDLS and CDR2 YYNGEE. This CDR3 has 16 residues. Trimming removed 2 bases from V and 4 bases from J; junction bases left unmatched: 10. The CDR3 DNA reads TGTGCCAGCAGCGTGTCCGGGACAGTGTGGGCAGATACGCAGTATTTT. Translation gives CASSVSGTVWADTQYF.

The gene calls are TRBV7-9 and TRBJ2-1, with 9 bases that match TRBD1. V was clipped by 3 bases and J by 3 bases; unmatched bases: 3. Germline lookup yields CDR1 SEHNR and CDR2 FQNEAQ (reference sequence). The length of the CDR3 is 15 residues. The DNA for the CDR3 is TGTGCCAGCAGCTTCCCGACAGGGGGCTACAATGAGCAGTTCTTC. Residues: CASSFPTGGYNEQFF.

The genes are TRBV29-1 and TRBJ1-2; 8 bases are a match to TRBD1. Germline V CDR1 and CDR2: SQVTM, ANQGSEA. CDR3 length equals 17 residues. V lost 3 bases to trimming and J lost 4 bases; unmatched junction nucleotides: 16. The CDR3 DNA sequence: TGCAGCGTTGAGGAACGGCTCGGACAGGGTATTTCCTATGGCTACACCTTC. Residues: CSVEERLGQGISYGYTF.

The J gene is TRBJ2-5, the V gene TRBV30; 7 bases fit TRBD1. Germline CDR1 reads GTSNPN; CDR2 reads SVGIG (reference sequence). The trim removed 3 bases at V and 5 bases at J, leaving 6 bases unmatched. The CDR3 sequence is 13 residues long. CDR3 residues: CAWRQGMAETQYF. The CDR3 DNA sequence: TGTGCCTGGAGACAGGGGATGGCGGAGACCCAGTACTTC.

Note on this clone: Other DNA sequences of this sample code for an identical CDR3. The V and J genes are TRBV19 and TRBJ1-1; a possible D gene is TRBD1 (5 bases). The CDR3 totals 14 residues. Germline V gives CDR1 LNHDA, CDR2 SQIVND (reference sequence). Deletions cut 3 bases from V and 5 bases from J, with 13 bases between. The CDR3, as DNA: TGTGCCAGTAGTATCGTGGGGCGGGGGACTGAAGCTTTCTTT. Translated, it gives CASSIVGRGTEAFF.

The J gene is TRBJ2-2, the V gene TRBV27; TRBD2 matches at 9 bases. V shed 5 bases, J shed 3 bases, and the junction held 10 bases outside the gene matches. CDR1 and CDR2 (germline): MNHEY, SMNVEV (reference sequence). The CDR3 is made up of 17 amino acids. CDR3 coding DNA: TGTGCCAGCAGTCCCTATTCTAGCGGGATCGACACCGGGGAGCTGTTTTTT. Protein: CASSPYSSGIDTGELFF.

The chain employs TRBV2 and TRBJ2-7, with TRBD1 matching over 10 bases. The V segment lost 7 bases and the J segment 1 base; nucleotides outside the gene matches: 4. The germline V gene encodes CDR1 SNHLY and CDR2 FYNNEI. The CDR3 sequence is 14 residues long. In DNA, the CDR3 is TGTGCCAGCAAGCCGGGACAGGGGTCCTACGAGCAGTACTTC. Amino acids: CASKPGQGSYEQYF. The full variable domain, with the rest looked up from reference TRBV2 and TRBJ2-7, is EPEVTQTPSHQVTQMGQEVILRCVPISNHLYFYWYRQILGQKVEFLVSFYNNEISEKSEIFDDQFSVERPDGSNFTLKIRSTKLEDSAMYFCASKPGQGSYEQYFGPGTRLTVT.

The V gene is TRBV11-2, the J gene TRBJ2-7; maybe TRBD2 (5 bases). CDR3 length equals 14 residues. Germline lookup yields CDR1 SGHAT and CDR2 FQNNGV. Trimming removed 4 bases at V and 2 bases at J, with 12 bases between. CDR3 coding DNA: TGTGCCAGCAGCTGGGGTAGCGCAACCTACGAGCAGTACTTC. Translation: CASSWGSATYEQYF.

This clone appeared a single time. The chain recombines TRBV6-5 with TRBJ1-2; D unclear. CDR1 is MNHEY, CDR2 SVGAGI, per germline. Trimming stripped 4 bases from V and 2 bases from J, with 14 bases between. This CDR3 spans 15 amino acids. The CDR3 DNA reads TGTGCCAGCAGTTTTACTAGTAGACGGAACTATGGCTACACCTTC. Its translation is CASSFTSRRNYGYTF.